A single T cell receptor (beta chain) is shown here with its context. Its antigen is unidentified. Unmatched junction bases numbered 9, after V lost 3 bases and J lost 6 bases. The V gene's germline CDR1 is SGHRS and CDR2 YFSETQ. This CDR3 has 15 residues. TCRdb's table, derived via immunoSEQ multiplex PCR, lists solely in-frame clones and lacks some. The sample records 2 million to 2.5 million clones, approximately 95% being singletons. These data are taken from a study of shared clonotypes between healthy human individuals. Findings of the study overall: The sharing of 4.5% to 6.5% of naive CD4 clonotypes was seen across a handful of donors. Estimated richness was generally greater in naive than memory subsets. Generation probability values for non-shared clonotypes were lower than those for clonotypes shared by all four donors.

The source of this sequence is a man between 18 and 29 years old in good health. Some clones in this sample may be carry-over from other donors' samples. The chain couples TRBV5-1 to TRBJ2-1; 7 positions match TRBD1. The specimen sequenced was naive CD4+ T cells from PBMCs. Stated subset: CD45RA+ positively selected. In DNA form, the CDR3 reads TGCGCCAGCAGCTCGACAGGGAATTTCATCAATGAGCAGTTCTTC. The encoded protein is CASSSTGNFINEQFF.